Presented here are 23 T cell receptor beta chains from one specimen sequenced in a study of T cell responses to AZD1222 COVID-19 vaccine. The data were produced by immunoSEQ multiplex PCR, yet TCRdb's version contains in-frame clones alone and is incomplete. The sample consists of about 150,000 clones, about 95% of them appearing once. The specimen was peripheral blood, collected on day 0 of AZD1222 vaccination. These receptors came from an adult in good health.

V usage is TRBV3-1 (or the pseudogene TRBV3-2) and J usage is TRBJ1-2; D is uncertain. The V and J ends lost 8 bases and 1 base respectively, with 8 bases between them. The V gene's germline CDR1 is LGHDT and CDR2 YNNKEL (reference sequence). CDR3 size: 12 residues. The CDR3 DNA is TGTGCCAGCGAGGGCCTTAACTATGGCTACACCTTC. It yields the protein CASEGLNYGYTF.

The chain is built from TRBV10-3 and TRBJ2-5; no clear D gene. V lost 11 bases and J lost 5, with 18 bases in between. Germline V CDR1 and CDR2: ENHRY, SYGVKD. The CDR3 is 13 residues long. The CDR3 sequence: CAVGLFPEETQYF. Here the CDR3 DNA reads TGTGCCGTCGGGCTATTTCCCGAGGAGACCCAGTACTTC.

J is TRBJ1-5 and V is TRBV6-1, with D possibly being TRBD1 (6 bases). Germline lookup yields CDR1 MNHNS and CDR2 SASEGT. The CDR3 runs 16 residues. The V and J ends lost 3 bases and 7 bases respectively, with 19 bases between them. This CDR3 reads CASSEWTDKAWQPQHF. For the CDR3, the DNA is TGTGCCAGCAGTGAGTGGACAGACAAGGCTTGGCAGCCCCAGCATTTT.

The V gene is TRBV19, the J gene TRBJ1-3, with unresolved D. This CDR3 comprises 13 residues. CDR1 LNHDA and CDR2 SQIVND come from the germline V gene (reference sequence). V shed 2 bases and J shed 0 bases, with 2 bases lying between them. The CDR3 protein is CASSISSGNTIYF. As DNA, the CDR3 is TGTGCCAGTAGTATAAGCTCTGGAAACACCATATATTTT.

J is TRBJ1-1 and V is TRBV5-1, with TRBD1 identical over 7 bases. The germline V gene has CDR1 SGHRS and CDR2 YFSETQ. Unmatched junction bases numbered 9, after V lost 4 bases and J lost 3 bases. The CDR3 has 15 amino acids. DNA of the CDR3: TGCGCCAGCAGCACCGGACAGGCGACATACACTGAAGCTTTCTTT. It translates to CASSTGQATYTEAFF.

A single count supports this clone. CDR3 in DNA: TGTGCCAGCAGCCAAGGCAATGAGCAGTTCTTC. It yields the protein CASSQGNEQFF. The chain has TRBV5-6 and TRBJ2-1; no clear D. The CDR3 is 11 amino acids. The germline V gene has CDR1 SGHDT and CDR2 YYEEEE. V lost 4 bases and J lost 6, with 5 bases in between.

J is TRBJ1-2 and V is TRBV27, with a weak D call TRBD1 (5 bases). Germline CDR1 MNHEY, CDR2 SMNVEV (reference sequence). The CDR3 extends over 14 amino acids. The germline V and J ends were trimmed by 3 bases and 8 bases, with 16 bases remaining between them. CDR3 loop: CASSFRQGGVGYTF. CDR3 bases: TGTGCCAGCAGTTTTCGTCAGGGAGGGGTAGGCTACACCTTC.

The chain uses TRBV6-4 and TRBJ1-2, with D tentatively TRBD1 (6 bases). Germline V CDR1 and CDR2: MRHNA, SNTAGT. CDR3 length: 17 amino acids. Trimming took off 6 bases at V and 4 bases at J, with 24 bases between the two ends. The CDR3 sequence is CASREDTTGRAPYGYTF. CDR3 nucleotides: TGTGCCAGCAGAGAGGACACAACAGGGAGGGCTCCCTATGGCTACACCTTC.

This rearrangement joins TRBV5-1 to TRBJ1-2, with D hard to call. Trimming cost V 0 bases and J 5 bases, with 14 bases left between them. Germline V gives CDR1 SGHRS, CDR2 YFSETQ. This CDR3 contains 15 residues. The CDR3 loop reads CASSLASTADYGYTF. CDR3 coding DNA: TGCGCCAGCAGCTTGGCTTCGACGGCGGATTATGGCTACACCTTC. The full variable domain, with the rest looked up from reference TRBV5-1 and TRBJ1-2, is KAGVTQTPRYLIKTRGQQVTLSCSPISGHRSVSWYQQTPGQGLQFLFEYFSETQRNKGNFPGRFSGRQFSNSRSEMNVSTLELGDSALYLCASSLASTADYGYTFGSGTRLTVV.

CDR3 residues: CASSQGKYNQPQHF. CDR3 in DNA: TGCGCCAGCAGCCAGGGAAAATACAATCAGCCCCAGCATTTT. The J gene is TRBJ1-5, the V gene TRBV4-3; D unresolved. From germline, CDR1 is LGHNA and CDR2 YSLEER. This CDR3 has 14 residues. Between the trimmed V and J ends, which lost 3 bases and 3 bases, there was a span of 9 bases.

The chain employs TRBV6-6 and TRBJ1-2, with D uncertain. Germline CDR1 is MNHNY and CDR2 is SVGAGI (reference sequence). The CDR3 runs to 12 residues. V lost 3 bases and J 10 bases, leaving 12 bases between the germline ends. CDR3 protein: CASSYRERLYTF. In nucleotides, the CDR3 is TGTGCCAGCAGTTATAGGGAGCGACTCTACACCTTC.

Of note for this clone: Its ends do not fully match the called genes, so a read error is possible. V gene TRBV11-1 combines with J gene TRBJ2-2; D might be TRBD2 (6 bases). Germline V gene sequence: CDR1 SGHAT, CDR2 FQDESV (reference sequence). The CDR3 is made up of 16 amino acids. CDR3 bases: TGTGCCAGCAGCCTAGCAGGTGGGGGGTATGCCGGGGAGCTGTTTTTT. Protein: CASSLAGGGYAGELFF.

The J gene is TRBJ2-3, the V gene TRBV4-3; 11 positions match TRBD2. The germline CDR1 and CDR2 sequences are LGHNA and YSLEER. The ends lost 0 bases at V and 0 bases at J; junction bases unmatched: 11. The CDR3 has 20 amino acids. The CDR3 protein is CASSQDWASGRTSSTDTQYF. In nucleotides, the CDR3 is TGCGCCAGCAGCCAAGATTGGGCTAGCGGGAGGACCTCTAGCACAGATACGCAGTATTTT.

The CDR3 DNA reads TGCAGTGCTAGTCGGGCCCCCCCAACGGGCTACAATGAGCAGTTCTTC. As protein: CSASRAPPTGYNEQFF. The J gene is TRBJ2-1, the V gene TRBV20-1; D unclear. This CDR3 has 16 residues. The V end lost 3 bases, the J end lost 3 bases, and 18 bases lay between the germline ends. Per the germline V gene, CDR1 is DFQATT and CDR2 is SNEGSKA (reference sequence).

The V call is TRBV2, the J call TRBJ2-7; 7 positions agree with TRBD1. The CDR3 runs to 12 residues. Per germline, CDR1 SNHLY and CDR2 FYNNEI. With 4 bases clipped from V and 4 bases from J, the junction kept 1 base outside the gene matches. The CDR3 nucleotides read TGTGCCAGCAGTGTACAGGGGTACGAGCAGTACGTC. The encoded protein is CASSVQGYEQYV.

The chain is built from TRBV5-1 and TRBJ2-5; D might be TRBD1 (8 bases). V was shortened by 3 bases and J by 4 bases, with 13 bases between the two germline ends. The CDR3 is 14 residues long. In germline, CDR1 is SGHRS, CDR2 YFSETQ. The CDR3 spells CASSSTGGAETQYF. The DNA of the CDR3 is TGCGCCAGCAGCTCCACAGGGGGGGCAGAGACCCAGTACTTC.

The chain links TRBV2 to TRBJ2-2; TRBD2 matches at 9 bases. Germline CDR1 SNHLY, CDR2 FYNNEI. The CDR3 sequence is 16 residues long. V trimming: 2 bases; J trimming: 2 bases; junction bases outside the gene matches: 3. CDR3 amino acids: CASSELLAGNTGELFF. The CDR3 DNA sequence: TGTGCCAGCAGTGAACTTCTAGCGGGAAACACCGGGGAGCTGTTTTTT.

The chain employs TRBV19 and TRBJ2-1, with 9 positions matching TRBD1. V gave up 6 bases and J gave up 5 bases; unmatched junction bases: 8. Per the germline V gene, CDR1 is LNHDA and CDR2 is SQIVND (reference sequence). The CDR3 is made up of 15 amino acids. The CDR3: CASREPGTGNNEQFF. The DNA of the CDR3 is TGTGCCAGTAGAGAACCCGGGACAGGGAACAATGAGCAGTTCTTC.

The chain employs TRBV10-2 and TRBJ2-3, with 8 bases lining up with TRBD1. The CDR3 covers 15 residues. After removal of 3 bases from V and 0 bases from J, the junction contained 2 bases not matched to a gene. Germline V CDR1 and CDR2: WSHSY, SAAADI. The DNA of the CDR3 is TGCGCCAGCAGTGACCGACAGGGGAGCACAGATACGCAGTATTTT. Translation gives CASSDRQGSTDTQYF.

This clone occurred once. The CDR3 region is CASSLMASIPLNEQFF. CDR3 nucleotide sequence: TGTGCCAGCAGCTTAATGGCTAGCATCCCGCTCAATGAGCAGTTCTTC. V gene TRBV7-3 combines with J gene TRBJ2-1; tentative D call: TRBD2 (5 bases). Germline V lookup: CDR1 SGHTA, CDR2 FQGTGA. Deletions cut 1 base from V and 6 bases from J, with 16 bases between. This CDR3 has 16 residues. The complete variable domain, with remaining parts taken from reference TRBV7-3 and TRBJ2-1, reads GAGVSQTPSNKVTEKGKYVELRCDPISGHTALYWYRQSLGQGPEFLIYFQGTGAADDSGLPNDRFFAVRPEGSVSTLKIQRTERGDSAVYLCASSLMASIPLNEQFFGPGTRLTVL.

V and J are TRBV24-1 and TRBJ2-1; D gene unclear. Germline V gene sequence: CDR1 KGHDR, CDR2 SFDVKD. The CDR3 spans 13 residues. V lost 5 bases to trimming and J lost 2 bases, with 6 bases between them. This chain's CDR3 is CATSAFPYNEQFF. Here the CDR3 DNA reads TGTGCCACCAGTGCTTTTCCCTACAATGAGCAGTTCTTC.

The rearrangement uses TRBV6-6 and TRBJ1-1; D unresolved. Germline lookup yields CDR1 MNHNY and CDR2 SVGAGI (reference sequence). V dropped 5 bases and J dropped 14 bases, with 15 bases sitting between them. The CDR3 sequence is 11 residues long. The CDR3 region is CASSPSPILFF. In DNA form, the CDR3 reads TGTGCCAGCAGTCCCAGTCCTATTTTATTCTTT.

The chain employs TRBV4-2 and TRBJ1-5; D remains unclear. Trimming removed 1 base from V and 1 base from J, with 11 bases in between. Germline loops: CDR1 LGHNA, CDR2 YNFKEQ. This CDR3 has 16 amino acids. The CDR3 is CASSQGSGLSNQPQHF. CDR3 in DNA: TGTGCCAGCAGCCAAGGGTCCGGTCTCAGCAATCAGCCCCAGCATTTT.